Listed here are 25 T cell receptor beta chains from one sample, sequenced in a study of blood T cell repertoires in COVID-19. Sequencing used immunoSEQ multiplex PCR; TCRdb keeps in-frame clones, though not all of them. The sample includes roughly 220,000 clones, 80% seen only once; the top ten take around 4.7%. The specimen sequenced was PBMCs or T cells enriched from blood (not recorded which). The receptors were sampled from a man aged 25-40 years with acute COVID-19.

CDR3 coding DNA: TGCGCCAGCAGCACCGGACGGGGAAATGAAAAACTGTTTTTT. This sequence encodes CASSTGRGNEKLFF. V usage is TRBV5-1 and J usage is TRBJ1-4; D is unresolved. V was pared by 4 bases and J by 5 bases, with 12 bases between. Germline V gene data show CDR1 as SGHRS and CDR2 as YFSETQ. CDR3 length: 14 amino acids.

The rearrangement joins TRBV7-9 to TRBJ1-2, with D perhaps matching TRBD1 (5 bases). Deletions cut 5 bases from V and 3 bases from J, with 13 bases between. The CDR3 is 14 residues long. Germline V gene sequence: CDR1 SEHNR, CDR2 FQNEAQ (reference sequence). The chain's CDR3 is CASSQGVGHYGYTF. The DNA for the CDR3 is TGTGCCAGCAGCCAAGGGGTGGGTCACTATGGCTACACCTTC.

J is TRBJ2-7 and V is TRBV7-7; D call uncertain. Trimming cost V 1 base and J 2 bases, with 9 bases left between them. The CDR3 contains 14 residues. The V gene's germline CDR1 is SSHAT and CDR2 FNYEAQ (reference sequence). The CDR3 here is CASSLDDGAYEQYF. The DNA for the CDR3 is TGTGCCAGCAGCTTAGATGACGGAGCCTACGAGCAGTACTTC.

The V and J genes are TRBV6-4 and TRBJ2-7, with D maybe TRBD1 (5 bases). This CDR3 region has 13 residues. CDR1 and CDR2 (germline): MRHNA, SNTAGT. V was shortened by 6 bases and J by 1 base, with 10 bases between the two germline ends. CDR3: CASSRQGSYEQYF. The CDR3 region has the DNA TGTGCCAGCAGCCGTCAGGGATCCTACGAGCAGTACTTC.

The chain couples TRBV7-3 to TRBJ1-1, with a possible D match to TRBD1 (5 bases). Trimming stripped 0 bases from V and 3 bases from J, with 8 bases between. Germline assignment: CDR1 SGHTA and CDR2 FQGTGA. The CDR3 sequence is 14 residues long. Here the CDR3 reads CASSLTGAYTEAFF. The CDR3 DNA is TGTGCCAGCAGCTTAACAGGGGCTTACACTGAAGCTTTCTTT.

The CDR3 nucleotides are TGCAGCGTTGAAGATCGGTCGACTGTTAACTATGGCTACACCTTC. This encodes CSVEDRSTVNYGYTF. The J gene is TRBJ1-2, the V gene TRBV29-1; unclear D gene. Germline CDR1 and CDR2: SQVTM and ANQGSEA. The CDR3 is made up of 15 amino acids. V lost 0 bases and J lost 1, with 12 bases in between.

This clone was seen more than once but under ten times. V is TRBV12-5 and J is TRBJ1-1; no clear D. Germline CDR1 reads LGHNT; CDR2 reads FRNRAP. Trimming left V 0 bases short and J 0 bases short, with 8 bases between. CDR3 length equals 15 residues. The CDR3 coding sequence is TGTGCTAGTGGTTTGGTAACCAACATGAACACTGAAGCTTTCTTT. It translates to CASGLVTNMNTEAFF.

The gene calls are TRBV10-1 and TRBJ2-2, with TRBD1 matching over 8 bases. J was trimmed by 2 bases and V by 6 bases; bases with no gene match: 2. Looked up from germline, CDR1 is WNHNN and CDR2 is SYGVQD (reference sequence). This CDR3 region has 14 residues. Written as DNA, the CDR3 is TGCGCCAGCAGAGACAGGGGTAACACCGGGGAGCTGTTTTTT. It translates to CASRDRGNTGELFF.

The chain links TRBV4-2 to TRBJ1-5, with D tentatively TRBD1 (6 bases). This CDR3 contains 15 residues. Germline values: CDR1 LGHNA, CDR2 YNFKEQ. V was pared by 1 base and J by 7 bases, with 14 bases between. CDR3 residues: CASSQGAEGGQPQHF. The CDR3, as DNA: TGTGCCAGCAGCCAAGGGGCCGAGGGGGGGCAGCCCCAGCATTTT.

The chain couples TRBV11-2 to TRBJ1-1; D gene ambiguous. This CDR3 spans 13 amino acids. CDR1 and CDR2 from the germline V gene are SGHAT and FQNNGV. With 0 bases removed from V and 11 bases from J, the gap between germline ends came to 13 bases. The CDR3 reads CASSLDALGEAFF. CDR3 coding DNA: TGTGCCAGCAGCTTAGACGCGCTTGGGGAGGCTTTCTTT.

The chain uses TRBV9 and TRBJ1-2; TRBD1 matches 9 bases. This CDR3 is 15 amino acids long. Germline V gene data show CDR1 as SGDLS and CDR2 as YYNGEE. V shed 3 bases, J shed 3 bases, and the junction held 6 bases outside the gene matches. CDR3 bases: TGTGCCAGCAGCGCCGATGACAGGGGGGACTATGGCTACACCTTC. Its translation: CASSADDRGDYGYTF.

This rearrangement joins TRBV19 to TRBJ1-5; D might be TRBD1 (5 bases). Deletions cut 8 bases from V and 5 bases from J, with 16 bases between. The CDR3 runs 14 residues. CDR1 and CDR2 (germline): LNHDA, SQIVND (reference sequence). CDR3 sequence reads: CASSVAGWDQPQHF. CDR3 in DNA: TGTGCCAGTTCGGTGGCAGGGTGGGATCAGCCCCAGCATTTT.

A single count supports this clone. CDR3 DNA: TGTGCCAGCAGTCAGGAGTACTTC. Protein product: CASSQEYF. V and J are TRBV7-9 and TRBJ2-7; D gene unclear. The CDR3 totals 8 residues. CDR1 and CDR2 (germline): SEHNR, FQNEAQ (reference sequence). With 6 bases removed from V and 11 bases from J, the gap between germline ends came to 5 bases.

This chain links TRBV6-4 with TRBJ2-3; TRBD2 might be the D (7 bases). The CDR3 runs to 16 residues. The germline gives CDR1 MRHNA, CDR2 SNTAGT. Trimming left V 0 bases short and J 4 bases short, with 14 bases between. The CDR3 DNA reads TGTGCCAGCAGTGACTCGTCGGGGGGCGGCCCAGATACGCAGTATTTT. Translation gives CASSDSSGGGPDTQYF.

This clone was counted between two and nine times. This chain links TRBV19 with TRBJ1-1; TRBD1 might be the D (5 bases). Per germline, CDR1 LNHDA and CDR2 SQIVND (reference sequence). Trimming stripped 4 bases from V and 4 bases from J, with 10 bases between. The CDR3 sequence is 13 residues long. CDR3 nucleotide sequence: TGTGCCAGTAGTAAGGGACTGAGCACTGAAGCTTTCTTT. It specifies CASSKGLSTEAFF.

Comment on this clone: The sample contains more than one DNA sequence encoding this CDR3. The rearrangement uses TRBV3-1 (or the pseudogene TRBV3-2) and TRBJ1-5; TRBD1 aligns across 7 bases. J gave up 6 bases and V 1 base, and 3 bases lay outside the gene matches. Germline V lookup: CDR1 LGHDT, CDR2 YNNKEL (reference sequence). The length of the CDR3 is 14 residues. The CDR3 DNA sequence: TGTGCCAGCAGCCAAGCAGGGGGTGGTCAGCCCCAGCATTTT. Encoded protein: CASSQAGGGQPQHF.

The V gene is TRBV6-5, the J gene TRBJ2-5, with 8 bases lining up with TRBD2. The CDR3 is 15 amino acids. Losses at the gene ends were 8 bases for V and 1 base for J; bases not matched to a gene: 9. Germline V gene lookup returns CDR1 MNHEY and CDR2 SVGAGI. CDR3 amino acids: CASGSGGIGQETQYF. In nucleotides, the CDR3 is TGTGCCAGCGGGAGCGGGGGTATTGGCCAAGAGACCCAGTACTTC.

DNA for the CDR3: TGTGCCAGCACCTCCCCGATAGTGGGCAATCAGCCCCAGCATTTT. Its translation is CASTSPIVGNQPQHF. The rearrangement joins TRBV28 to TRBJ1-5; D remains ambiguous. V lost 7 bases and J lost 2, with 15 bases in between. CDR3 size: 15 residues. Germline assignment: CDR1 MDHEN and CDR2 SYDVKM.

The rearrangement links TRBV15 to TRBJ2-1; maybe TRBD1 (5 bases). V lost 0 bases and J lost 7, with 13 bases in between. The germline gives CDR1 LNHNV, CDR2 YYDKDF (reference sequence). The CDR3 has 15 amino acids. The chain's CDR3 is CATSRDKAGLNEQFF. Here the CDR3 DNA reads TGTGCCACCAGCAGAGATAAGGCAGGGTTGAATGAGCAGTTCTTC.

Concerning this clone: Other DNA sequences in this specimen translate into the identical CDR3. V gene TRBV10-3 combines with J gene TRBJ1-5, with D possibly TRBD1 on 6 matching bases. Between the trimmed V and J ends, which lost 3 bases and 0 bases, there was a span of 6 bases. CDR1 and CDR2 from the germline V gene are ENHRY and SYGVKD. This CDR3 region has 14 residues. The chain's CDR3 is CAISDRGSNQPQHF. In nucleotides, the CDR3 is TGTGCCATCAGTGACAGGGGTAGCAATCAGCCCCAGCATTTT.

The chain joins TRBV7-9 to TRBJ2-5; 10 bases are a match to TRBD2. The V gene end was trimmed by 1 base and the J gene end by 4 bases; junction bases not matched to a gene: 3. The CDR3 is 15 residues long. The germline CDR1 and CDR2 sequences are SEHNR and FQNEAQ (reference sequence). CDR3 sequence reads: CASSLELAGTETQYF. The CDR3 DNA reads TGTGCCAGCAGCTTAGAACTAGCGGGGACAGAGACCCAGTACTTC.

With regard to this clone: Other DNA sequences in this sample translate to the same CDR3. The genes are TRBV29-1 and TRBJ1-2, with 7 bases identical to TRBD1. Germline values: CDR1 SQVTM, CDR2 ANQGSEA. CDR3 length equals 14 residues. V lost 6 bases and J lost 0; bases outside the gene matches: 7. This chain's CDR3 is CSVGDRASNYGYTF. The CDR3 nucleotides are TGCAGCGTGGGAGACAGGGCATCTAACTATGGCTACACCTTC.

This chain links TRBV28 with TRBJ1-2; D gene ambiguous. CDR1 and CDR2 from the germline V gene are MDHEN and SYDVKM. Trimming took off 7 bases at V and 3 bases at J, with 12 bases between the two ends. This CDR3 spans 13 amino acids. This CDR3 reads CASIAAGYYGYTF. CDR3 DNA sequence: TGTGCCAGCATCGCGGCGGGTTACTATGGCTACACCTTC.

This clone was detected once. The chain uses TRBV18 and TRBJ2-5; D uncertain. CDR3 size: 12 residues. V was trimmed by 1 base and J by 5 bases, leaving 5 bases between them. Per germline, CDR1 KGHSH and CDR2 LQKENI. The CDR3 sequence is CASSPLSETQYF. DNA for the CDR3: TGTGCCAGCTCACCACTGAGCGAGACCCAGTACTTC.

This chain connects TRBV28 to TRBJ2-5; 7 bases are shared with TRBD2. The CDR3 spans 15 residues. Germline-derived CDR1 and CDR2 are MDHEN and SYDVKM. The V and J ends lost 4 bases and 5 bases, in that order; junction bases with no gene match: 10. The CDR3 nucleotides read TGTGCCAGCAGTTCTTCCCGGACTAGTTGGGAGACCCAGTACTTC. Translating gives CASSSSRTSWETQYF.